What follows are 31 T cell receptor beta chains derived from one specimen sequenced in a study of blood T cell repertoires in COVID-19. The assay was immunoSEQ multiplex PCR, and TCRdb's table has in-frame clones only and misses some. The sample consists of 210,000 or so clones, 75% to 90% of them appearing once. Sequencing was carried out using peripheral blood. The receptors derive from a man aged 35 to 55 with acute or convalescent COVID-19.

V is TRBV15 and J is TRBJ1-1; tentative D call: TRBD1 (5 bases). The CDR3 spans 15 residues. Germline lookup yields CDR1 LNHNV and CDR2 YYDKDF (reference sequence). V lost 0 bases and J lost 5, with 13 bases in between. CDR3 sequence reads: CATSRDYGGSTEAFF. In DNA, the CDR3 is TGTGCCACCAGCAGAGATTACGGGGGAAGTACTGAAGCTTTCTTT.

The V gene is TRBV2, the J gene TRBJ2-7; 11 bases are a match to TRBD2. The CDR3 is made up of 13 amino acids. Germline trimming cut 4 bases from V and 7 bases from J; bases unmatched to any gene: 3. Germline CDR1 is SNHLY and CDR2 is FYNNEI. CDR3 protein: CASSGLAGSEQYF. As DNA, the CDR3 is TGTGCCAGCAGTGGACTAGCGGGGAGTGAGCAGTACTTC.

V usage is TRBV7-6 and J usage is TRBJ2-7, with TRBD1 matching 11 bases. V lost 0 bases and J lost 3; bases outside the gene matches: 1. CDR1 and CDR2 from the germline V gene are SGHVS and FNYEAQ. The length of the CDR3 is 15 residues. The CDR3 loop is CASSLADRGRYEQYF. The CDR3 region has the DNA TGTGCCAGCAGCTTAGCGGACAGGGGGCGCTACGAGCAGTACTTC.

The chain links TRBV5-1 to TRBJ2-5, with 14 positions matching TRBD2. The CDR3 covers 17 residues. Losses at the gene ends were 4 bases for V and 4 bases for J; bases not matched to a gene: 9. The germline V gene encodes CDR1 SGHRS and CDR2 YFSETQ. This chain's CDR3 is CASSPSGTSGGRETQYF. The CDR3 DNA follows: TGCGCCAGCAGCCCATCCGGGACTAGCGGGGGTAGAGAGACCCAGTACTTC.

V and J are TRBV24-1 and TRBJ1-5; perhaps TRBD1 as D (6 bases). Germline-derived CDR1 and CDR2 are KGHDR and SFDVKD. The germline V and J ends were trimmed by 3 bases and 6 bases, with 17 bases remaining between them. The CDR3 is made up of 16 amino acids. CDR3 sequence: CATSDGAGAEGQPQHF. The CDR3 DNA follows: TGTGCCACCAGTGATGGAGCGGGGGCGGAGGGTCAGCCCCAGCATTTT.

The chain links TRBV15 to TRBJ2-1; tentatively, D is TRBD1 (6 bases). CDR1 and CDR2 from the germline V gene are LNHNV and YYDKDF (reference sequence). CDR3 length: 15 amino acids. The V end lost 2 bases, the J end lost 9 bases, and 17 bases lay between the germline ends. CDR3 amino acids: CATSRYASGGGEQFF. DNA for the CDR3: TGTGCCACCAGCAGATACGCCTCTGGGGGCGGTGAGCAGTTCTTC.

V and J are TRBV5-5 and TRBJ1-2; the D gene is possibly TRBD1 (6 bases). Germline values: CDR1 SGHKS, CDR2 YYEKEE (reference sequence). This CDR3 is built from 14 residues. V was shortened by 4 bases and J by 2 bases, with 12 bases between the two germline ends. As DNA, the CDR3 is TGTGCCAGCAGCCCGGACAGTCAGAACTATGGCTACACCTTC. Protein sequence: CASSPDSQNYGYTF.

CDR3 DNA: TGTGCCAGCAGCTTGACCCAGCGTACCTCCTACAATGAGCAGTTCTTC. The encoded protein is CASSLTQRTSYNEQFF. The V call is TRBV5-5, the J call TRBJ2-1; no clear D. Trimming shortened V by 1 base and J by 0 bases, and 11 bases separated the two germline ends. Per the germline V gene, CDR1 is SGHKS and CDR2 is YYEKEE (reference sequence). The CDR3 covers 16 residues.

This clone showed up just once. The chain employs TRBV23-1 and TRBJ2-5; D perhaps matches TRBD1 (6 bases). TRBV23-1 is classed as an ORF, of uncertain function. The CDR3 runs 13 residues. V was shortened by 4 bases and J by 7 bases, with 13 bases between the two germline ends. CDR3 nucleotide sequence: TGCGCCAGCAGTCTAACAGGGTTCTTGACCCAGTACTTC. Protein sequence: CASSLTGFLTQYF.

The chain employs TRBV28 and TRBJ1-5; 9 nucleotides agree with TRBD1. The CDR3 totals 15 residues. From germline, CDR1 is MDHEN and CDR2 SYDVKM. V lost 2 bases to trimming and J lost 4 bases; unmatched junction nucleotides: 3. The CDR3 DNA follows: TGTGCCAGCAGTTTAGGGGACAGGGAGAATCAGCCCCAGCATTTT. It is translated as CASSLGDRENQPQHF.

The V gene is TRBV25-1, the J gene TRBJ1-1, with D possibly TRBD1 on 5 matching bases. Per the germline V gene, CDR1 is MGHDK and CDR2 is SYGVNS. The V end lost 3 bases, the J end lost 7 bases, and 15 bases lay between the germline ends. This CDR3 has 14 amino acids. CDR3 amino acids: CASSDPGTSYEAFF. CDR3 nucleotides: TGTGCCAGCAGTGATCCCGGGACTAGTTATGAAGCTTTCTTT.

The chain is built from TRBV7-7 and TRBJ2-1, with 9 bases matching TRBD2. Germline V gene sequence: CDR1 SSHAT, CDR2 FNYEAQ (reference sequence). The CDR3 consists of 18 residues. Losses at the gene ends were 1 base for V and 0 bases for J; bases not matched to a gene: 7. CDR3 protein: CASSLGASGEPSYNEQFF. The DNA for the CDR3 is TGTGCCAGCAGCTTAGGGGCTAGCGGGGAACCCTCCTACAATGAGCAGTTCTTC.

V gene TRBV29-1 combines with J gene TRBJ1-4; D uncertain. V lost 1 base to trimming and J lost 14 bases, with 14 bases between them. The CDR3 contains 12 residues. Germline V gene data show CDR1 as SQVTM and CDR2 as ANQGSEA. The CDR3 here is CSVEAEGPYLFF. CDR3 DNA sequence: TGCAGCGTTGAAGCGGAGGGTCCTTACCTGTTTTTT.

The gene calls are TRBV7-2 and TRBJ2-6, with a weak D call TRBD1 (5 bases). The CDR3 runs 15 residues. The germline V gene has CDR1 SGHTA and CDR2 FQGNSA. V dropped 5 bases and J dropped 0 bases, with 8 bases sitting between them. The DNA for the CDR3 is TGTGCCAGCAGCATAGACAGCTCTGGGGCCAACGTCCTGACTTTC. This sequence encodes CASSIDSSGANVLTF. Using reference TRBV7-2 and TRBJ2-6 for the parts outside the CDR3, the full variable domain is GAGVSQSPSNKVTEKGKDVELRCDPISGHTALYWYRQSLGQGLEFLIYFQGNSAPDKSGLPSDRFSAERTGGSVSTLTIQRTQQEDSAVYLCASSIDSSGANVLTFGAGSRLTVL.

The V call is TRBV5-5, the J call TRBJ1-1, with D unresolved. Trimming took off 0 bases at V and 11 bases at J, with 11 bases between the two ends. The CDR3 has 12 amino acids. The germline CDR1 and CDR2 sequences are SGHKS and YYEKEE (reference sequence). This CDR3 reads CASSLDTRLAFF. Written as DNA, the CDR3 is TGTGCCAGCAGCTTGGACACCCGTTTGGCTTTCTTT.

V is TRBV6-5 and J is TRBJ1-1; 8 nucleotides match TRBD1. Trimming cost V 7 bases and J 2 bases; bases outside gene matches: 9. This CDR3 is 15 amino acids long. Germline V lookup: CDR1 MNHEY, CDR2 SVGAGI. CDR3: CASKVPGQANTEAFF. CDR3 DNA sequence: TGTGCCAGCAAGGTACCGGGACAGGCAAACACTGAAGCTTTCTTT.

The rearrangement uses TRBV14 and TRBJ1-1; D unresolved. The V gene's germline CDR1 is SGHDN and CDR2 FVKESK. The CDR3 is 14 amino acids. V gave up 1 base and J gave up 1 base, with 7 bases separating them. CDR3 region: CASSQVRRNTEAFF. The CDR3 region has the DNA TGTGCCAGCAGCCAAGTGAGAAGGAACACTGAAGCTTTCTTT.

V gene TRBV6-5 combines with J gene TRBJ2-7, with a weak D call TRBD2 (5 bases). The CDR3 length is 14 residues. Germline values: CDR1 MNHEY, CDR2 SVGAGI. Trimming removed 1 base at V and 0 bases at J, with 7 bases between. The CDR3 nucleotides are TGTGCCAGCAGTTACTACCGGGACTCCTACGAGCAGTACTTC. Encoded protein: CASSYYRDSYEQYF.

This chain links TRBV28 with TRBJ2-3, with 7 positions matching TRBD2. The germline gives CDR1 MDHEN, CDR2 SYDVKM. V dropped 2 bases and J dropped 5; count of bases not matched to a gene: 10. This CDR3 has 16 residues. CDR3 protein: CASSLMGGGRGDTQYF. The CDR3 bases are TGTGCCAGCAGTTTAATGGGGGGGGGACGGGGAGATACGCAGTATTTT.

The chain is built from TRBV7-9 and TRBJ1-2; TRBD1 might be the D (5 bases). The V and J ends lost 5 bases and 8 bases respectively, with 21 bases between them. The CDR3 sequence is 15 residues long. Germline loops: CDR1 SEHNR, CDR2 FQNEAQ (reference sequence). The CDR3 region has the DNA TGTGCCAGCAGCAGTTCCGGACAAAAAGGAAAGGGCTACACCTTC. It yields the protein CASSSSGQKGKGYTF.

This clone has just one count. Other DNA sequences in the sample encode the same CDR3. V and J are TRBV5-1 and TRBJ1-4, with D unclear. The CDR3 sequence is 15 residues long. The germline CDR1 and CDR2 sequences are SGHRS and YFSETQ. V lost 0 bases and J lost 0, with 6 bases in between. Written as DNA, the CDR3 is TGCGCCAGCAGCTTGGGCGACTCAACTAATGAAAAACTGTTTTTT. Translation: CASSLGDSTNEKLFF.

This clone turned up a few times. The chain joins TRBV3-1 (or the pseudogene TRBV3-2) to TRBJ1-2, with 8 bases identical to TRBD1. The CDR3 loop spans 15 amino acids. Germline trimming cut 0 bases from V and 9 bases from J; bases unmatched to any gene: 9. CDR1 and CDR2 from the germline V gene are LGHDT and YNNKEL (reference sequence). The DNA for the CDR3 is TGTGCCAGCAGCCAAGATAGGACAGGGTGGACCCGCTACACCTTC. It encodes CASSQDRTGWTRYTF.

The chain has TRBV30 and TRBJ1-5; TRBD1 is a possible D gene (5 bases). V was cut by 0 bases and J by 3 bases, with 12 bases left in between. The CDR3 is 15 amino acids. Germline V CDR1 and CDR2: GTSNPN, SVGIG (reference sequence). CDR3: CAWSVGAAFNQPQHF. The CDR3 bases are TGTGCCTGGAGTGTAGGGGCAGCTTTCAATCAGCCCCAGCATTTT.

The chain uses TRBV27 and TRBJ1-5, with D maybe TRBD1 (5 bases). The CDR3 sequence is 15 residues long. CDR1 is MNHEY and CDR2 is SMNVEV in the germline V gene (reference sequence). Trimming took off 2 bases at V and 6 bases at J, with 14 bases between the two ends. CDR3: CASSLGQGFGQPQHF. DNA for the CDR3: TGTGCCAGCAGTTTAGGTCAGGGATTCGGTCAGCCCCAGCATTTT.

Only a few counts were recorded for this clone. The chain is built from TRBV4-1 and TRBJ1-5; D unresolved. The CDR3 spans 15 residues. CDR1 and CDR2 (germline): MGHRA, YSYEKL. Trimming shortened V by 2 bases and J by 1 base, and 9 bases separated the two germline ends. In DNA, the CDR3 is TGCGCCAGCAGCCAACAATGGCAGAGCAATCAGCCCCAGCATTTT. It translates to CASSQQWQSNQPQHF.

This clone occurred a few times. V is TRBV2 and J is TRBJ2-7, with D perhaps TRBD1 (5 bases). Germline lookup yields CDR1 SNHLY and CDR2 FYNNEI. The CDR3 length is 13 residues. Trimming took 0 bases from V and 6 from J, leaving 9 bases between them. CDR3 DNA sequence: TGTGCCAGCAGTGAAGCTGGGGCTGGCGAGCAGTACTTC. It encodes CASSEAGAGEQYF.

This chain connects TRBV10-3 to TRBJ1-6; the D is unclear. Germline-derived CDR1 and CDR2 are ENHRY and SYGVKD. There are 13 residues in the CDR3. V dropped 6 bases and J dropped 7 bases, with 10 bases sitting between them. CDR3 DNA: TGTGCCATCAGAAGCTTACAGAATTCACCCCTCCACTTT. This encodes CAIRSLQNSPLHF.

The rearrangement joins TRBV5-1 to TRBJ2-5; D unresolved. The CDR3 consists of 13 residues. Trimming took 0 bases from V and 4 from J, leaving 7 bases between them. In germline, CDR1 is SGHRS, CDR2 YFSETQ. CDR3 loop: CASSLVFRETQYF. DNA for the CDR3: TGCGCCAGCAGCTTGGTGTTTCGAGAGACCCAGTACTTC.

This clone was observed once. V and J are TRBV7-8 and TRBJ2-7, with 7 bases identical to TRBD1. This CDR3 region has 16 residues. CDR1 and CDR2 from the germline V gene are SGHVS and FQNEAQ. Trimming removed 2 bases from V and 2 bases from J; junction bases left unmatched: 9. Here the CDR3 reads CASSLLFDGTAYEQYF. The CDR3 region has the DNA TGTGCCAGCAGCTTACTGTTCGATGGGACAGCCTACGAGCAGTACTTC.

This clone was picked up one time. The J gene is TRBJ2-7, the V gene TRBV3-1 (or the pseudogene TRBV3-2), with a tentative D call TRBD2 (5 bases). Trimming took 2 bases from V and 0 from J, leaving 11 bases between them. The CDR3 covers 15 residues. Germline CDR1 LGHDT, CDR2 YNNKEL (reference sequence). The CDR3 DNA sequence: TGTGCCAGCAGCCAATCGGGATGGAGCTCCTACGAGCAGTACTTC. It encodes CASSQSGWSSYEQYF.

This clone appeared once. The rearrangement uses TRBV21-1 and TRBJ2-7; TRBD2 is the table's D call and was not checked against the DNA. TRBV21-1 is recorded as a pseudogene. The CDR3 runs to 12 residues. Written as DNA, the CDR3 is TGTGCCAGCCCTCGTCTTGCCTACGAGCAGTACTTC. This sequence encodes CASPRLAYEQYF.